This T cell receptor (beta chain) was profiled in a study of cytomegalovirus exposure and HLA in healthy donors. The table came from immunoSEQ multiplex PCR; TCRdb's copy has only in-frame clones and leaves some out. The sample holds about 150,000 clones, 89% seen once. There are 13 residues in the CDR3. Per the germline V gene, CDR1 is MGHDK and CDR2 is SYGVNS. Trimming cost V 5 bases and J 7 bases; bases outside gene matches: 8. The receptor comes from a woman between 18 and 29 years old in good health and CMV-seropositive. This chain uses TRBV25-1 with TRBJ2-7, with 7 positions matching TRBD1. Specimen: PBMCs. The chain's CDR3 is CASSPGGSGEQYF. DNA of the CDR3: TGTGCCAGCAGTCCAGGGGGTTCAGGGGAGCAGTACTTC.